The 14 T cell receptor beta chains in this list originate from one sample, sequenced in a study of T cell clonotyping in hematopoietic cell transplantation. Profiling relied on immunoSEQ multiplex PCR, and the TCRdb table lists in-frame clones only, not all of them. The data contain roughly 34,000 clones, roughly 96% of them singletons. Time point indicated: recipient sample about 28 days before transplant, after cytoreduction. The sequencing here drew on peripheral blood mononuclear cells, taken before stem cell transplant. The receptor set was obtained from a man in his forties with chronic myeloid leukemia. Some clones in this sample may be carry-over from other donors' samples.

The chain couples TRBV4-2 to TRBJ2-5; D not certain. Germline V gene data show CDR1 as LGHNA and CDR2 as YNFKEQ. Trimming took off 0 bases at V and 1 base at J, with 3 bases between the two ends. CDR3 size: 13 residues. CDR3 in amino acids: CASSQDIQETQYF. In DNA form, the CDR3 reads TGTGCCAGCAGCCAAGATATCCAAGAGACCCAGTACTTC.

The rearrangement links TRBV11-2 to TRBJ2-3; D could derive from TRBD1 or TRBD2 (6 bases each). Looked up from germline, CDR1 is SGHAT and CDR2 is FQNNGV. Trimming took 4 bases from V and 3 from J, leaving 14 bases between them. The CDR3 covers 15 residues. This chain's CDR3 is CASSSRGPGTDTQYF. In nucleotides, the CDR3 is TGTGCCAGCAGCTCACGGGGGCCCGGGACAGATACGCAGTATTTT.

CDR3 in DNA: TGTGCCAGCAGCACCCCGACACTAATTAACTATGGCTACACCTTC. This translates into CASSTPTLINYGYTF. This rearrangement joins TRBV7-2 to TRBJ1-2; D is uncertain. V was clipped by 5 bases and J by 1 base, with 14 bases between them. Germline CDR1 reads SGHTA; CDR2 reads FQGNSA. The CDR3 is 15 amino acids.

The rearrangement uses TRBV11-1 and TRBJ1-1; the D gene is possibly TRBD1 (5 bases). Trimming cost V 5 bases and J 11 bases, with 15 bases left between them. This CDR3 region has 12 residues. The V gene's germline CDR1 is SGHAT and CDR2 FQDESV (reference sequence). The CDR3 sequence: CASSPQGGWAFF. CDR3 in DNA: TGTGCCAGCAGCCCCCAGGGCGGGTGGGCTTTCTTT.

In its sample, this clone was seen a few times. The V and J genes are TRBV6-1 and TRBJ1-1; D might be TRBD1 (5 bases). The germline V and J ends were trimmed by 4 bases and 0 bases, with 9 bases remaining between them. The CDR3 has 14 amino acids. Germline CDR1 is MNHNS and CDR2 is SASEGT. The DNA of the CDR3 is TGTGCCAGCAGTGTCGACAGCCTGAACACTGAAGCTTTCTTT. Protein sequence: CASSVDSLNTEAFF.

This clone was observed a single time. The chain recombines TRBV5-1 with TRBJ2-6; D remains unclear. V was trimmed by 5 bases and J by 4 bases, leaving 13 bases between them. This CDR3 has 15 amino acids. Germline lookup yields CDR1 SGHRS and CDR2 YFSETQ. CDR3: CASSPTQGGANVLTF. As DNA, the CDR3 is TGCGCCAGCAGTCCGACACAAGGAGGGGCCAACGTCCTGACTTTC.

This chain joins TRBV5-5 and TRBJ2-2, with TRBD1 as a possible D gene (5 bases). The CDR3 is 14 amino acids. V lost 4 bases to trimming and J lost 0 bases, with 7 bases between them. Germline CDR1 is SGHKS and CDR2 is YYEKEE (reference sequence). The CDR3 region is CASSLGPNTGELFF. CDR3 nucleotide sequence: TGTGCCAGCAGCCTGGGGCCGAACACCGGGGAGCTGTTTTTT.

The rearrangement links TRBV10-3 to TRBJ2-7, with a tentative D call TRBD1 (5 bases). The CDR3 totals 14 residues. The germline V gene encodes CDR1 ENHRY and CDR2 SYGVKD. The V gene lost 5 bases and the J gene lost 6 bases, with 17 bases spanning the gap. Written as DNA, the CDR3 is TGTGCCATCAGTATAGGCAGGGATTCGGTCGAGCAGTACTTC. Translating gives CAISIGRDSVEQYF.

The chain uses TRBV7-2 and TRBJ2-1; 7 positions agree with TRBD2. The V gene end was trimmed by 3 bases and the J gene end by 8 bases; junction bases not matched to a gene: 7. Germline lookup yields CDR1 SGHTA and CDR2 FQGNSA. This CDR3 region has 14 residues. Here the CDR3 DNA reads TGTGCCAGCAGCTTTCCCTGGGGGAGGGATGAGCAGTTCTTC. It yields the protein CASSFPWGRDEQFF.

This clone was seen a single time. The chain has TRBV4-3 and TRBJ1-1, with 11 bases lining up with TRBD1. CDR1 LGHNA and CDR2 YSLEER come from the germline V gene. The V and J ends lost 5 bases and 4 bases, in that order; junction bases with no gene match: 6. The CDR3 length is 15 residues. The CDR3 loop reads CASSATGTGGTEAFF. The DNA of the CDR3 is TGCGCCAGCAGCGCTACCGGGACAGGGGGCACTGAAGCTTTCTTT.

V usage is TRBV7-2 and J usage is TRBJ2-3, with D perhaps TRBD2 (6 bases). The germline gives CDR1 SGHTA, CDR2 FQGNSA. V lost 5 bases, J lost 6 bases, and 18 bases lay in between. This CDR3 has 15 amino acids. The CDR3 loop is CASSPWGLARDTQYF. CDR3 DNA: TGTGCCAGCAGCCCCTGGGGACTTGCGAGGGATACGCAGTATTTT.

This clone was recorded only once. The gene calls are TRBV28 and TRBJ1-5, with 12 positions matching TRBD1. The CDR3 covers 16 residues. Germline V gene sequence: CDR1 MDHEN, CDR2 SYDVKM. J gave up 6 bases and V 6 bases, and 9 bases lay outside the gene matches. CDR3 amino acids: CASRLNRDRGLQPQHF. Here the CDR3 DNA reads TGTGCCAGCAGATTGAACCGGGACAGGGGGCTTCAGCCCCAGCATTTT.

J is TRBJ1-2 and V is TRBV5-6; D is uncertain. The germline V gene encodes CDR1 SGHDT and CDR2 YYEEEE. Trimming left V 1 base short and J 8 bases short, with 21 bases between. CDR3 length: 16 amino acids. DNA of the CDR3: TGTGCCAGCAGCTTGCCCTCTTCCGGGCGGGCGCGGGGCTACACCTTC. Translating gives CASSLPSSGRARGYTF. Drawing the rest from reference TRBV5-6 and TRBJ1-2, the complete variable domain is DAGVTQSPTHLIKTRGQQVTLRCSPKSGHDTVSWYQQALGQGPQFIFQYYEEEERQRGNFPDRFSGHQFPNYSSELNVNALLLGDSALYLCASSLPSSGRARGYTFGSGTRLTVV.

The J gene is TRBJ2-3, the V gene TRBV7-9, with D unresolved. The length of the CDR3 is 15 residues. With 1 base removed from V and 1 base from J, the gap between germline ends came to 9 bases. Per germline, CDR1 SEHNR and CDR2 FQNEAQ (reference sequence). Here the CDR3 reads CASSLVPSRTDTQYF. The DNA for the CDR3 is TGTGCCAGCAGCTTAGTACCATCTCGCACAGATACGCAGTATTTT. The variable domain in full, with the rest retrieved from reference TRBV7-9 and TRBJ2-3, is DTGVSQNPRHKITKRGQNVTFRCDPISEHNRLYWYRQTLGQGPEFLTYFQNEAQLEKSRLLSDRFSAERPKGSFSTLEIQRTEQGDSAMYLCASSLVPSRTDTQYFGPGTRLTVL.